This passage covers 22 T cell receptor beta chains from one sample sequenced in a study of regulatory T cells in long-lasting Graves disease. Combining iRepertoire HTBI primers with Arm-PCR of CDR3 regions, the authors built TCR beta libraries. TCRdb redid the calling of the multiplex PCR reads with MiXCR, one entry per CDR3 protein. The sample shows roughly 440,000 distinct CDR3 sequences, about 16% of them seen only once. Noted time point: newly diagnosed GD, antithyroid drugs for less than 3 months. RNA from PBMCs was the source of the TCR library. These records were also assigned to another study, of T cells in Graves' hyperthyroidism and ophthalmopathy.

The starting material was peripheral blood mononuclear cells (PBMCs), obtained at new diagnosis, from a patient treated with antithyroid drugs. The origin of the receptors is a woman younger than 35 with Graves disease.

This clonotype was seen a few times. This sequence joins TRBV2 and TRBJ1-3; D is perhaps TRBD1 (6 bases). Per germline, CDR1 SNHLY and CDR2 FYNNEI. The CDR3 is made up of 16 amino acids. Trimming cost V 8 bases and J 0 bases, with 17 bases left between them. The chain's CDR3 is CASQKGHPSSGNTIYF. The CDR3 region has the DNA TGTGCCAGCCAAAAGGGACACCCGAGCTCTGGAAACACCATATATTTT.

This clonotype was counted a few times. This rearrangement joins TRBV19 to TRBJ2-1, with TRBD1 as a possible D gene (5 bases). Germline V lookup: CDR1 LNHDA, CDR2 SQIVND (reference sequence). The ends were cut back, 5 bases at V and 10 bases at J, with 27 bases in the middle. CDR3 length: 17 residues. CDR3 amino acids: CASSPTAGSAGGREQFF. The DNA for the CDR3 is TGTGCCAGTAGTCCAACCGCAGGGTCAGCTGGCGGTAGGGAGCAGTTCTTC.

The V and J genes are TRBV29-1 and TRBJ1-6, with D maybe TRBD1 (6 bases). Germline CDR1 is SQVTM and CDR2 is ANQGSEA. Deletions cut 5 bases from V and 8 bases from J, with 16 bases between. The CDR3 has 14 residues. The CDR3: CSVQQGWGDSPLHF. The CDR3 DNA follows: TGCAGCGTTCAACAGGGCTGGGGGGATTCACCCCTCCACTTT.

The V call is TRBV27, the J call TRBJ2-1; unclear D gene. The germline V gene encodes CDR1 MNHEY and CDR2 SMNVEV (reference sequence). The CDR3 extends over 15 amino acids. V gave up 3 bases and J gave up 12 bases, with 21 bases separating them. In nucleotides, the CDR3 is TGTGCCAGCAGTTTGATCGCGACGTCCTCTTGGGGGCAGTTCTTC. This gives the protein CASSLIATSSWGQFF.

V usage is TRBV13 and J usage is TRBJ2-5, with a weak D call TRBD1 (6 bases). There are 15 residues in the CDR3. The V gene's germline CDR1 is PRHDT and CDR2 FYEKMQ (reference sequence). V lost 7 bases and J 5 bases, leaving 20 bases between the germline ends. CDR3 sequence: CASIPPGAAEETQYF. The CDR3 DNA reads TGTGCCAGCATCCCCCCAGGGGCGGCGGAGGAGACCCAGTACTTC.

This clonotype has a handful of counts. The genes are TRBV30 and TRBJ2-7, with D unclear. Germline values: CDR1 GTSNPN, CDR2 SVGIG (reference sequence). CDR3 size: 12 residues. With 2 bases removed from V and 4 bases from J, the gap between germline ends came to 9 bases. CDR3 DNA sequence: TGTGCCTGGAGTCGACTCATTTACGAGCAGTACTTC. Its translation is CAWSRLIYEQYF.

The chain uses TRBV20-1 and TRBJ2-7, with unresolved D. CDR3 length: 12 amino acids. Germline CDR1 DFQATT, CDR2 SNEGSKA (reference sequence). Deletions cut 4 bases from V and 4 bases from J, with 11 bases between. In nucleotides, the CDR3 is TGCAGTGCTAAGGCCGACGCATACGAGCAGTACTTC. Translation: CSAKADAYEQYF.

This clonotype came up many times. The J gene is TRBJ1-1, the V gene TRBV7-3, with no clear D. Trimming cost V 5 bases and J 0 bases, with 7 bases left between them. The CDR3 covers 13 residues. Per germline, CDR1 SGHTA and CDR2 FQGTGA. In nucleotides, the CDR3 is TGTGCCAGCAGCGAACGGATGAACACTGAAGCTTTCTTT. Protein product: CASSERMNTEAFF.

The chain has TRBV7-2 and TRBJ1-2; 10 bases line up with TRBD1. CDR1 and CDR2 from the germline V gene are SGHTA and FQGNSA. The CDR3 spans 15 residues. Losses at the gene ends were 1 base for V and 2 bases for J; bases not matched to a gene: 1. This CDR3 is CASSLVDRGNYGYTF. As DNA, the CDR3 is TGTGCCAGCAGCTTAGTGGACAGGGGGAACTATGGCTACACCTTC.

This clonotype was detected ten times or more. The gene calls are TRBV6-2 or TRBV6-3 and TRBJ2-3; possible D gene TRBD1, 5 bases. V was shortened by 3 bases and J by 2 bases, with 12 bases between the two germline ends. Germline CDR1 reads MNHEY; CDR2 reads SVGEGT. This CDR3 has 15 amino acids. The CDR3 loop reads CASSYVQGPTDTQYF. The CDR3 coding sequence is TGTGCCAGCAGTTATGTCCAGGGCCCCACAGATACGCAGTATTTT.

At least ten counts were recorded for this clonotype. The chain recombines TRBV28 with TRBJ2-3, with D perhaps matching TRBD2 (6 bases). The CDR3 covers 15 residues. CDR1 and CDR2 from the germline V gene are MDHEN and SYDVKM. With 8 bases removed from V and 1 base from J, the gap between germline ends came to 16 bases. Written as DNA, the CDR3 is TGTGCCAGCCAACCTTCGGGACTGGGCACAGATACGCAGTATTTT. The encoded protein is CASQPSGLGTDTQYF.

The chain recombines TRBV30 with TRBJ2-1; D call uncertain. The CDR3 covers 17 residues. V was cut by 7 bases and J by 0 bases, with 22 bases left in between. Germline V CDR1 and CDR2: GTSNPN, SVGIG (reference sequence). In DNA, the CDR3 is TGTGCCTACCGACCCTGGTCGTCACTAAACTCCTACAATGAGCAGTTCTTC. Translated, it gives CAYRPWSSLNSYNEQFF.

This clonotype has a handful of counts. The rearrangement joins TRBV6-2 or TRBV6-3 to TRBJ1-4; weak D call: TRBD1 (6 bases). Germline lookup yields CDR1 MNHEY and CDR2 SVGEGT. CDR3 length: 14 residues. The ends were cut back, 5 bases at V and 7 bases at J, with 14 bases in the middle. This CDR3 reads CASSEGGVGEKLFF. CDR3 bases: TGTGCCAGCAGTGAGGGGGGCGTTGGTGAAAAACTGTTTTTT.

This clonotype was recorded a few times. V gene TRBV4-2 combines with J gene TRBJ1-3; D remains unclear. The CDR3 extends over 13 amino acids. Germline V gene lookup returns CDR1 LGHNA and CDR2 YNFKEQ. V was shortened by 0 bases and J by 4 bases, with 4 bases between the two germline ends. The chain's CDR3 is CASSQDIGNTIYF. CDR3 coding DNA: TGTGCCAGCAGCCAAGATATAGGAAACACCATATATTTT.

This clonotype was seen many times. This CDR3 is CASRPGLPYNEQFF. The CDR3 bases are TGTGCCAGCAGGCCGGGACTACCCTACAATGAGCAGTTCTTC. The chain has TRBV2 and TRBJ2-1; 7 bases are a match to TRBD2. This CDR3 region has 14 residues. The trim removed 6 bases at V and 2 bases at J, leaving 4 bases unmatched. Germline CDR1 reads SNHLY; CDR2 reads FYNNEI.

This chain uses TRBV2 with TRBJ1-5; 8 bases are a match to TRBD1. Germline V gene data show CDR1 as SNHLY and CDR2 as FYNNEI. The V gene end was trimmed by 6 bases and the J gene end by 5 bases; junction bases not matched to a gene: 3. The CDR3 is 13 residues long. CDR3 in amino acids: CASSGTGYQPQHF. Here the CDR3 DNA reads TGTGCCAGCAGCGGGACAGGCTATCAGCCCCAGCATTTT.

The chain employs TRBV6-1 and TRBJ2-1, with D tentatively TRBD2 (6 bases). This CDR3 is 17 amino acids long. V lost 8 bases and J lost 0, with 20 bases in between. Germline CDR1 MNHNS, CDR2 SASEGT. In nucleotides, the CDR3 is TGTGCCAGCTTCCAAGGGGTTAGCGGAAGCTCCTACAATGAGCAGTTCTTC. Translated, it gives CASFQGVSGSSYNEQFF.

This clonotype was observed at least ten times. This chain connects TRBV2 to TRBJ2-1; the D gene is possibly TRBD1 (5 bases). The V gene lost 7 bases and the J gene lost 6 bases, with 16 bases spanning the gap. CDR1 SNHLY and CDR2 FYNNEI come from the germline V gene. This CDR3 has 14 residues. CDR3 DNA sequence: TGTGCCAGCAAGGGGATCCGAGGTATCAATGAGCAGTTCTTC. Its protein product is CASKGIRGINEQFF.

Regarding this clonotype: One end of the junction is discordant with germline, which a read error may explain. The CDR3 DNA follows: TGTGCCAGCAGCTTTTCTGATTACGATCAGTACTTC. This codes for CASSFSDYDQYF. The chain uses TRBV5-5 and TRBJ2-7; D is uncertain. The V gene's germline CDR1 is SGHKS and CDR2 YYEKEE (reference sequence). This CDR3 comprises 12 residues. The entire variable domain, with the rest obtained from reference TRBV5-5 and TRBJ2-7, is as follows: DAGVTQSPTHLIKTRGQQVTLRCSPISGHKSVSWYQQVLGQGPQFIFQYYEKEERGRGNFPDRFSARQFPNYSSELNVNALLLGDSALYLCASSFSDYDQYFGPGTRLTVT.

This clonotype has ten or more counts. This chain links TRBV7-2 with TRBJ2-5; D gene unclear. The length of the CDR3 is 12 residues. V shed 9 bases and J shed 4 bases, with 12 bases lying between them. CDR1 is SGHTA and CDR2 is FQGNSA in the germline V gene. The CDR3 sequence: CASALGIETQYF. CDR3 bases: TGTGCCAGTGCCCTCGGTATAGAGACCCAGTACTTC. Complete variable domain (other parts from reference TRBV7-2 and TRBJ2-5): GAGVSQSPSNKVTEKGKDVELRCDPISGHTALYWYRQSLGQGLEFLIYFQGNSAPDKSGLPSDRFSAERTGGSVSTLTIQRTQQEDSAVYLCASALGIETQYFGPGTRLLVL.

The chain combines TRBV11-2 with TRBJ2-3; maybe TRBD1 (5 bases). Between the trimmed V and J ends, which lost 5 bases and 6 bases, there was a span of 12 bases. Germline CDR1 reads SGHAT; CDR2 reads FQNNGV. This CDR3 spans 13 amino acids. This CDR3 is CASSPVGADTQYF. The CDR3 nucleotides are TGTGCCAGCAGCCCCGTAGGGGCGGATACGCAGTATTTT.

This clonotype was seen repeatedly, ten times or more. The J gene is TRBJ2-2, the V gene TRBV6-1, with TRBD2 matching over 8 bases. CDR3 length: 16 residues. Germline CDR1 is MNHNS and CDR2 is SASEGT. The V and J ends lost 3 bases and 4 bases, in that order; junction bases with no gene match: 7. CDR3 protein: CASSEGAGVVTGELFF. Here the CDR3 DNA reads TGTGCCAGCAGTGAGGGAGCGGGAGTGGTCACCGGGGAGCTGTTTTTT.